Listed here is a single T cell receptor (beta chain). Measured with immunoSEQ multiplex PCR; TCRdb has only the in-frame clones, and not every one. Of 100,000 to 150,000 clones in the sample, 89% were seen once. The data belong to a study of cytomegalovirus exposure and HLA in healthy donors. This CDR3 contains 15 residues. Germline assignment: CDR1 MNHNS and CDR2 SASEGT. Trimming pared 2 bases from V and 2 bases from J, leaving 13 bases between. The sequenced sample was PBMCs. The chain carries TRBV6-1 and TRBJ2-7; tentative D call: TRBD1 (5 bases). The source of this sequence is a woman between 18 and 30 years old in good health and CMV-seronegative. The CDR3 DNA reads TGTGCCAGCAGTGAACACCAGCGACAGCCCTACGAGCAGTACGTC. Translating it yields CASSEHQRQPYEQYV.